This TCR beta chain came from a study of shared clonotypes between healthy human individuals. TCRdb's copy holds only in-frame clones and misses some; the assay was immunoSEQ multiplex PCR. The repertoire holds 2 million to 2.5 million clones, with more than 90% as singletons. This CDR3 region has 14 residues. CDR1 MNHNY and CDR2 SVGAGI come from the germline V gene (reference sequence). V shed 2 bases and J 9 bases; nucleotides not matched to a gene: 8. This chain connects TRBV6-6 to TRBJ2-7; TRBD1 agrees at 9 bases. The sample was naive CD4+ T cells sorted from blood. The subset was: CD45RA+ positively selected. This receptor was identified in a man between 18 and 35 years old in good health. The CDR3 DNA sequence: TGTGCCAGCAGTTACACCGGGACAGGGAACGGGCAGTACTTC. It is translated as CASSYTGTGNGQYF.